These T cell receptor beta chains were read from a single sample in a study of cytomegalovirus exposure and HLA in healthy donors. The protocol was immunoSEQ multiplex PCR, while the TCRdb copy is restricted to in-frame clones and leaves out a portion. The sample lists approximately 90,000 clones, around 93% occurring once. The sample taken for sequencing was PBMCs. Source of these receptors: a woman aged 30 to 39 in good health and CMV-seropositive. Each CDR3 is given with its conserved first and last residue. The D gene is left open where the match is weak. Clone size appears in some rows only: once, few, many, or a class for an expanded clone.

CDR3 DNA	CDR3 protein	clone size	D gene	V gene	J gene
TGTGCCAGCAGCTCCCCTCGGACACTAAGTTCCCGTCGGGAGACCCAGTACTTC	CASSSPRTLSSRRETQYF	once	.	TRBV7-9	TRBJ2-5
TGTGCCAGCAGCCCTCGACTAGCGGGAGCATACGAGCAGTTCTTC	CASSPRLAGAYEQFF	.	TRBD2	TRBV5-8	TRBJ2-1
TGTGCCAGCAGCCACGTAGCGGGAGGGCTCGACGAGCAGTACTTC	CASSHVAGGLDEQYF	.	TRBD2	TRBV14	TRBJ2-7
TGTGCCAGCAGCCCGGGACTTTTTCTGAACAATGAGCAGTTCTTC	CASSPGLFLNNEQFF	.	.	TRBV11-2	TRBJ2-1
TGCAGCGTTGAGATTGGGGCAGGGGCGAATGAGCAGTTCTTC	CSVEIGAGANEQFF	once	.	TRBV29-1	TRBJ2-1
TGTGCCAGCAGCCAAGGGACAGGGAAAGAGACCCAGTACTTC	CASSQGTGKETQYF	few	TRBD1	TRBV7-2	TRBJ2-5
TGTGCCAGCACCCAGGGACTAGCGGGGAGCTCCTACGAGCAGTACTTC	CASTQGLAGSSYEQYF	.	TRBD2	TRBV6-6	TRBJ2-7
TGTGCCAGCAGTGTAGGGTTCGGGGGTAGTGAAAAACTGTTTTTT	CASSVGFGGSEKLFF	.	.	TRBV6-1	TRBJ1-4
TGTGCCAGCAGTCAGGGACTAGCGAGTTACAATGAGCAGTTCTTC	CASSQGLASYNEQFF	.	TRBD2	TRBV6-5	TRBJ2-1
TGTGCCAGCAGCGGCGGACTAGCGGGACCCACGGAGCAGTACTTC	CASSGGLAGPTEQYF	.	TRBD2	TRBV9	TRBJ2-7
TGTGCCAGCAGCCAAGAAGGGGAAACTAGCGGGAGAGCAAGCACAGATACGCAGTATTTT	CASSQEGETSGRASTDTQYF	.	TRBD2	TRBV4-2	TRBJ2-3
TGTGCCAGCAGCCCACTCCTGGTATCCTACAATGAGCAGTTCTTC	CASSPLLVSYNEQFF	.	.	TRBV7-9	TRBJ2-1
TGTGCCAGCAGGCAAAGAGGGAGCGTTAAGGCAGATACGCAGTATTTT	CASRQRGSVKADTQYF	.	.	TRBV28	TRBJ2-3
TGTGCCAGCACTAGCGGCACCTACAATGAGCAGTTCTTC	CASTSGTYNEQFF	.	TRBD2	TRBV5-5	TRBJ2-1
TGTGCCAGTAGGGTAGCGGGTGGGGAAGGGTCCTACAATGAGCAGTTCTTC	CASRVAGGEGSYNEQFF	.	TRBD2	TRBV19	TRBJ2-1
TGTGCCAGCAGTGACGGCCCCCCGGGAGCGGGTGAGCAGTTCTTC	CASSDGPPGAGEQFF	.	.	TRBV6-4	TRBJ2-1
TGTGCCAGCAGCGTAGTTGCGGGAGGGAGCACAGATACGCAGTATTTT	CASSVVAGGSTDTQYF	.	TRBD2	TRBV9	TRBJ2-3
TGTGCCAGCTCACCACCTGGGAGTAGCCGAGGGTATCTGAATGAGCAGTTCTTC	CASSPPGSSRGYLNEQFF	.	.	TRBV18	TRBJ2-1
TGTGCCTGGTCGCAACTAGCAGAATACAATGAGCAGTTCTTC	CAWSQLAEYNEQFF	.	.	TRBV30	TRBJ2-1
TGCGCAGCGGGACAATACGAGCAGTACTTC	CAAGQYEQYF	.	.	TRBV20-1	TRBJ2-7
TGTGCCAGCAGTTTTGGGGAGAGCTCTGGAAACACCATATATTTT	CASSFGESSGNTIYF	.	.	TRBV6-6	TRBJ1-3
TGCGCCAGCAGCTTGATTGGAGGGGAGCAGTACTTC	CASSLIGGEQYF	.	.	TRBV5-1	TRBJ2-7
TGTGCCAGCAGCGAAAAGTGGACTAGCGGGAGTCTGTCGAACACCGGGGAGCTGTTTTTT	CASSEKWTSGSLSNTGELFF	.	TRBD2	TRBV28	TRBJ2-2
TGCGCCAGCAGCTTGGCACAGCTTAGCACAGATACGCAGTATTTT	CASSLAQLSTDTQYF	.	.	TRBV5-1	TRBJ2-3
TGTGCCAGCAGTAGAAAAGGACTAGCGGGACAGTGGGGTCAAGAGACCCAGTACTTC	CASSRKGLAGQWGQETQYF	.	TRBD2	TRBV27	TRBJ2-5
TGTGCCAGCAGTGAGGAACTAGCACCCTACTACGAGCAGTACTTC	CASSEELAPYYEQYF	.	.	TRBV2	TRBJ2-7
TGCGCCAGCAGCTTGAGGACAGGGGGCGGTGCAGATACGCAGTATTTT	CASSLRTGGGADTQYF	once	TRBD1	TRBV5-1	TRBJ2-3
TGTGCCAGCAGTTGGGCTAGCGGGAGGGTTGGCACAGATACGCAGTATTTT	CASSWASGRVGTDTQYF	.	TRBD2	TRBV27	TRBJ2-3
TGTGCCAGTAGTATAAGGGGGAACACCGGGGAGCTGTTTTTT	CASSIRGNTGELFF	.	.	TRBV19	TRBJ2-2
TGCGCCAGCAGACCGGGACAGAGTTTTATCGGGGAGCTGTTTTTT	CASRPGQSFIGELFF	.	TRBD1	TRBV5-1	TRBJ2-2
TGTGCCAGCAGTTTATACGGGAGCCCCTACAATGAGCAGTTCTTC	CASSLYGSPYNEQFF	.	.	TRBV27	TRBJ2-1
TGTGCCAGCAGCTTAGATGGCTCAGGGTTTGGGGATGAGCAGTTCTTC	CASSLDGSGFGDEQFF	.	.	TRBV7-2	TRBJ2-1
TGCAGCGTCAGGGGGGCCTACGAGCAGTACTTC	CSVRGAYEQYF	.	.	TRBV29-1	TRBJ2-7
TGTGCCAGCTCACTCGCGGGACAGGGGGCGCGCGGGGCCAACGTCCTGACTTTC	CASSLAGQGARGANVLTF	.	TRBD1	TRBV18	TRBJ2-6
TGTGCCAGCAGCCTCTCAGGGAAGAGCTCCTACGAGCAGTACTTC	CASSLSGKSSYEQYF	.	.	TRBV7-8	TRBJ2-7
TGTGCCAGCAGTTACTCGGAGGGGGGGACCTACGAGCAGTACTTC	CASSYSEGGTYEQYF	once	.	TRBV6-5	TRBJ2-7
TGTGCCAGCAGCTTAAAAGGAGTCACTGAAGCTTTCTTT	CASSLKGVTEAFF	.	.	TRBV7-9	TRBJ1-1
TGTGCCAGCAGCTTAGTTACAGGGGCAAGCTCTGGAAACACCATATATTTT	CASSLVTGASSGNTIYF	.	TRBD1	TRBV7-2	TRBJ1-3
TGTGCCAGCGGTCGGGGTGGCGGGGAGCTGTTTTTT	CASGRGGGELFF	.	.	TRBV7-6	TRBJ2-2
TGTGCCACCAGCAGACCACAGACCACAGGGGGCTGGAATCAGCCCCAGCATTTT	CATSRPQTTGGWNQPQHF	.	TRBD1	TRBV15	TRBJ1-5
TGCGCCAGCAGTGACGAGGGTAGGGGGCCCTACAATGAGCAGTTCTTC	CASSDEGRGPYNEQFF	.	TRBD1	TRBV10-1	TRBJ2-1
TGTGCCAGCAGTTTTCTAGCGGGAGTCTTTAATGAGCAGTTCTTC	CASSFLAGVFNEQFF	.	TRBD2	TRBV28	TRBJ2-1
TGTGCCAGCAGCTTAATAGGGAGAGCGGGAGCCTACAATGAGCAGTTCTTC	CASSLIGRAGAYNEQFF	once	TRBD2	TRBV7-9	TRBJ2-1
TGTGCCAGCAGCGCGGGACTTCTAGTAGGGGGCTACACCTTC	CASSAGLLVGGYTF	.	.	TRBV7-9	TRBJ1-2
TGTGCCAGCAGCGAACGGGACAGGATCTCTGGAAACACCATATATTTT	CASSERDRISGNTIYF	.	TRBD1	TRBV25-1	TRBJ1-3
TGTGCCAGCAGCGCTGGGTCCCGGGGAGCTTTCTTT	CASSAGSRGAFF	.	.	TRBV9	TRBJ1-1
TGCGCCAGCGGCCGGACTACTTACTACAATGAGCAGTTCTTC	CASGRTTYYNEQFF	.	.	TRBV5-1	TRBJ2-1
TGTGCCAGCAGCTTAAATACTAACTATGGCTACACCTTC	CASSLNTNYGYTF	.	.	TRBV28	TRBJ1-2
TGTGCCAGCAGTTCAGCCCGCGGCAGGGGATACTACGAGCAGTACTTC	CASSSARGRGYYEQYF	.	.	TRBV28	TRBJ2-7
TGTGCCAGCAGCACAGAGGGGACAGCCATTGGAAACACCATATATTTT	CASSTEGTAIGNTIYF	.	TRBD1	TRBV7-2	TRBJ1-3
TGTGCCAGCTCGGTGGGACTAGCGGGAGGTGGAGATACGCAGTATTTT	CASSVGLAGGGDTQYF	.	TRBD2	TRBV18	TRBJ2-3
TGTGCCAGCAGCCAAGAGGCTAGCGGGAGGGCCCTGAAACAGTTCTTC	CASSQEASGRALKQFF	.	TRBD2	TRBV4-2	TRBJ2-1
TGTGCCAGCTCACACAACAGGGGCGAAGGAAAGACCCAGTACTTC	CASSHNRGEGKTQYF	.	TRBD1	TRBV18	TRBJ2-5
TGTGCCAGTAGTATGGGGATTACCCCCGGTAGGGGCGGCTATGGCTACACCTTC	CASSMGITPGRGGYGYTF	.	.	TRBV19	TRBJ1-2
TGTGCCAGCAGTTCTCGGGACAAAAAATACGAGCAGTACTTC	CASSSRDKKYEQYF	once	.	TRBV28	TRBJ2-7